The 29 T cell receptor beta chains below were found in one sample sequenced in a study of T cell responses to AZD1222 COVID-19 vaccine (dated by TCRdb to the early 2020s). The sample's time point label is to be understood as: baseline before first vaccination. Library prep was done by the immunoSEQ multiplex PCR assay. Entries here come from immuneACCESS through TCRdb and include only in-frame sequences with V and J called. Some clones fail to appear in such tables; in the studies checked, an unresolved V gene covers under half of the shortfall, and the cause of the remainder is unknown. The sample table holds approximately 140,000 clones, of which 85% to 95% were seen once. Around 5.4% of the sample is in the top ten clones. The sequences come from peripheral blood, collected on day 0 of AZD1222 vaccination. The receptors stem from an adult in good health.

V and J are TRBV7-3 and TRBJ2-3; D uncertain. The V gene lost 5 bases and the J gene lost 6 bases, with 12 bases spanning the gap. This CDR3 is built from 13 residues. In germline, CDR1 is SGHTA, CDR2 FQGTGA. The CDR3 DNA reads TGTGCCAGCAGCCAAACGACCTGGGATACGCAGTATTTT. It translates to CASSQTTWDTQYF.

The CDR3 sequence is CASSQQGNSPLHF. Here the CDR3 DNA reads TGTGCCAGCAGTCAACAGGGTAATTCACCCCTCCACTTT. The chain employs TRBV2 and TRBJ1-6; D possibly corresponds to TRBD1 (6 bases). V lost 5 bases and J lost 6, with 8 bases in between. The CDR3 covers 13 residues. Germline CDR1 SNHLY, CDR2 FYNNEI.

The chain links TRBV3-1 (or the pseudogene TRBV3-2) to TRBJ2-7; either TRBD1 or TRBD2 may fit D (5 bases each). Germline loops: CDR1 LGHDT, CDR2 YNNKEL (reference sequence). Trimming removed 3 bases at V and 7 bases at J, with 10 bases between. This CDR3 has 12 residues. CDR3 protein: CASSQDWGEQYF. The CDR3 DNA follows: TGTGCCAGCAGCCAGGACTGGGGGGAGCAGTACTTC.

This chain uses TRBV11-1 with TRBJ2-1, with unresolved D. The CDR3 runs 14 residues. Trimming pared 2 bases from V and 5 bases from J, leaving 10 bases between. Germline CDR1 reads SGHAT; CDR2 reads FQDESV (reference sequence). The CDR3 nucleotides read TGTGCCAGCAGCTTACCTCCCAATGACAATGAGCAGTTCTTC. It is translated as CASSLPPNDNEQFF.

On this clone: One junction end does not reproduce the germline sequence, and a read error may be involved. This CDR3 reads CASSLDLGTGYEQYF. In DNA, the CDR3 is TGTGCCAGTAGTTTAGATTTAGGGACAGGCTACGAGCAGTACTTC. V usage is TRBV19 and J usage is TRBJ2-7; TRBD1 aligns across 8 bases. CDR1 and CDR2 from the germline V gene are LNHDA and SQIVND (reference sequence). CDR3 length: 15 amino acids.

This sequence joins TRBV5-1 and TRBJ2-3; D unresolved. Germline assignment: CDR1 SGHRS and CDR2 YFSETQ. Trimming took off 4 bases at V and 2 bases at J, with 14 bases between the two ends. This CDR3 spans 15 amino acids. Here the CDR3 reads CASSQVGHNTDTQYF. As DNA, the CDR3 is TGCGCCAGCAGCCAAGTGGGCCACAACACAGATACGCAGTATTTT.

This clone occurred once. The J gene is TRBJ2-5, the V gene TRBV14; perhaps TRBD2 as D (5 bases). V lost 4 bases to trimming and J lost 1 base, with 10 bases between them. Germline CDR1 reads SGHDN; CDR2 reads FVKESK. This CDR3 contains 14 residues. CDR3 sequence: CASSLIAGQETQYF. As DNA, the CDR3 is TGTGCCAGCAGCCTGATCGCGGGCCAAGAGACCCAGTACTTC. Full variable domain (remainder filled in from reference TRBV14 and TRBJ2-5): EAGVTQFPSHSVIEKGQTVTLRCDPISGHDNLYWYRRVMGKEIKFLLHFVKESKQDESGMPNNRFLAERTGGTYSTLKVQPAELEDSGVYFCASSLIAGQETQYFGPGTRLLVL.

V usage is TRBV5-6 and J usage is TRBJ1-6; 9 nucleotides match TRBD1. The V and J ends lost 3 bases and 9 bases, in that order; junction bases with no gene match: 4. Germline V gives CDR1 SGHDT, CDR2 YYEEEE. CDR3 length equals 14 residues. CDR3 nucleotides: TGTGCCAGCAGCTGGGGACAGGGCGGTTCACCCCTCCACTTT. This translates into CASSWGQGGSPLHF.

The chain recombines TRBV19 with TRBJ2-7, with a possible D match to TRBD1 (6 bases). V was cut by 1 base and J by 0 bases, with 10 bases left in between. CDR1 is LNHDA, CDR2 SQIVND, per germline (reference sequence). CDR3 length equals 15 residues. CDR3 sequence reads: CASSIGDTLSYEQYF. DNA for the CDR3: TGTGCCAGTAGTATAGGGGACACTCTCTCCTACGAGCAGTACTTC.

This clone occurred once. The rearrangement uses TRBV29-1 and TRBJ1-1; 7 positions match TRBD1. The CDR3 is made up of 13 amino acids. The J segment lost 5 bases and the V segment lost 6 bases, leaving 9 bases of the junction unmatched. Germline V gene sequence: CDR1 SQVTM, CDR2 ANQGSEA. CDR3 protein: CSVETGVGTEAFF. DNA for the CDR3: TGCAGCGTGGAAACAGGGGTCGGGACTGAAGCTTTCTTT.

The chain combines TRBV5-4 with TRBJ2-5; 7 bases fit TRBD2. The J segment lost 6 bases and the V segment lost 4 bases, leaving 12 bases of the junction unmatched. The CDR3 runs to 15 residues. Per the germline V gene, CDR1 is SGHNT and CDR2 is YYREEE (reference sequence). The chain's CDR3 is CASSAGQGLEKTQYF. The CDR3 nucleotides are TGTGCCAGCAGCGCAGGACAAGGACTAGAGAAGACCCAGTACTTC.

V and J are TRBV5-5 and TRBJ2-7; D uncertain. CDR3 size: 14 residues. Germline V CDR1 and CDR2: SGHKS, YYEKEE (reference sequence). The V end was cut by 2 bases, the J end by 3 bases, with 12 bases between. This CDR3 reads CASSFRYSNYEQYF. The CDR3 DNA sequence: TGTGCCAGCAGCTTTCGTTACAGCAACTACGAGCAGTACTTC.

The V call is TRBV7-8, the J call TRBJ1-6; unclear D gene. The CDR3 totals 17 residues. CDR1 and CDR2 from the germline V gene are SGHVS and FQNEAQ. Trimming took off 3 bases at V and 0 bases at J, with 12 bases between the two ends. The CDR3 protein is CASSLWAVNSYNSPLHF. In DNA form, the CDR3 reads TGTGCCAGCAGCTTGTGGGCGGTCAACTCCTATAATTCACCCCTCCACTTT.

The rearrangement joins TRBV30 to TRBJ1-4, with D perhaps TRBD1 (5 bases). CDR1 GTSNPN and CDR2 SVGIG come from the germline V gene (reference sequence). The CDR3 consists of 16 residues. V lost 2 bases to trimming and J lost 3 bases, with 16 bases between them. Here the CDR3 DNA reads TGTGCCTGGAGTCGGGGGGAAGGGCTCTCTAATGAAAAACTGTTTTTT. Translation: CAWSRGEGLSNEKLFF.

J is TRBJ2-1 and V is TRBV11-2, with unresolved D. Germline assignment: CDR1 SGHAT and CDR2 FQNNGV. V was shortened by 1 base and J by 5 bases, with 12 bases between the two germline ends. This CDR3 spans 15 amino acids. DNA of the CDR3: TGTGCCAGCAGCTTAGGGCTCTTCAAAAACAATGAGCAGTTCTTC. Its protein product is CASSLGLFKNNEQFF.

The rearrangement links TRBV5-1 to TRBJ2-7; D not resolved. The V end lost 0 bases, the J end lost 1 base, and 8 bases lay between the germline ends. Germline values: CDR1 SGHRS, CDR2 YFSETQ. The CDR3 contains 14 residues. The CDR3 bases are TGCGCCAGCAGCTTGGAGGACGGATCCTACGAGCAGTACTTC. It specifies CASSLEDGSYEQYF.

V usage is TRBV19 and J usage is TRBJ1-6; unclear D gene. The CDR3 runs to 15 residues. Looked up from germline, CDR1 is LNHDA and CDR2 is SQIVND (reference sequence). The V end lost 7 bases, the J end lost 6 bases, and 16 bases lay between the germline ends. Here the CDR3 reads CASTQSRGLNSPLHF. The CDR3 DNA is TGTGCCAGTACCCAGTCCCGAGGCCTTAATTCACCCCTCCACTTT. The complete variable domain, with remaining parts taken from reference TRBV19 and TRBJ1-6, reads DGGITQSPKYLFRKEGQNVTLSCEQNLNHDAMYWYRQDPGQGLRLIYYSQIVNDFQKGDIAEGYSVSREKKESFPLTVTSAQKNPTAFYLCASTQSRGLNSPLHFGNGTRLTVT.

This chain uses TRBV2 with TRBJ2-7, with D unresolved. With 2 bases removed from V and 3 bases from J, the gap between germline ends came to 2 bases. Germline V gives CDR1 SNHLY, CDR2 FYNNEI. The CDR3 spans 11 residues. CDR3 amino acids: CASSEHYEQYF. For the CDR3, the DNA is TGTGCCAGCAGTGAACACTACGAGCAGTACTTC.

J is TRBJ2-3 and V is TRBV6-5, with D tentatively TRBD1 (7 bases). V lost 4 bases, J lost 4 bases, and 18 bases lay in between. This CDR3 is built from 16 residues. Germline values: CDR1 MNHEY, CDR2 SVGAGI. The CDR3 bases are TGTGCCAGCAGTTCCCCCAGGGGGGCTTGGCCAGATACGCAGTATTTT. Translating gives CASSSPRGAWPDTQYF.

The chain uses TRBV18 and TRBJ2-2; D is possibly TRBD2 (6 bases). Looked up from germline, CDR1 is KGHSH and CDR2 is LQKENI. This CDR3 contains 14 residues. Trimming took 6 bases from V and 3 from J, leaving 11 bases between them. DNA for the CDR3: TGTGCCAGCTCGCCGGGACTCTACACCGGGGAGCTGTTTTTT. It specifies CASSPGLYTGELFF.

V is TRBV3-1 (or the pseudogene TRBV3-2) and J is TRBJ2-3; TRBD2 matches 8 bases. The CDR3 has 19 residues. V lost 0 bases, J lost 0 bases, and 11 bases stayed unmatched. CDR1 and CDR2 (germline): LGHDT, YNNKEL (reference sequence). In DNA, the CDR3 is TGTGCCAGCAGCCAAGATCTAAGCGGGAGAGATGGGAGCACAGATACGCAGTATTTT. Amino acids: CASSQDLSGRDGSTDTQYF.

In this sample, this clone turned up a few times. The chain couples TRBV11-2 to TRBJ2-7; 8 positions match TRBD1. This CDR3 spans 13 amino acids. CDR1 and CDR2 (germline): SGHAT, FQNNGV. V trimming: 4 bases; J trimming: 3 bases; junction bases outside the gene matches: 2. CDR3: CASSSDRDYEQYF. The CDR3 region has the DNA TGTGCCAGCAGCTCGGACAGGGACTACGAGCAGTACTTC.

The CDR3 coding sequence is TGTGCCAGCAGTTACTCGGGGACGGCGTACACTGAAGCTTTCTTT. Translation: CASSYSGTAYTEAFF. The V call is TRBV6-2 or TRBV6-3, the J call TRBJ1-1; TRBD1 might be the D (5 bases). V was clipped by 0 bases and J by 3 bases, with 11 bases between them. CDR1 and CDR2 from the germline V gene are MNHEY and SVGEGT. This CDR3 comprises 15 residues.

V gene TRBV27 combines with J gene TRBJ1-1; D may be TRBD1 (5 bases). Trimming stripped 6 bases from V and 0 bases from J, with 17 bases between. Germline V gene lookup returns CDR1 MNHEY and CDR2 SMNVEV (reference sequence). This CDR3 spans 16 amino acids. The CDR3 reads CASSTRRGLVNTEAFF. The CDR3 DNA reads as TGTGCCAGCAGCACCAGGAGGGGATTGGTGAACACTGAAGCTTTCTTT.

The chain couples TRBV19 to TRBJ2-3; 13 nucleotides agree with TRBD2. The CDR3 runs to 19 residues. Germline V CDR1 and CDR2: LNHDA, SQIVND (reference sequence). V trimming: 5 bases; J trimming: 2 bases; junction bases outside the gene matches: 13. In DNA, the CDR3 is TGTGCCAGTAGTCACATTAGAGGGGGACTAGCGGGGACCACAGATACGCAGTATTTT. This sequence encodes CASSHIRGGLAGTTDTQYF.

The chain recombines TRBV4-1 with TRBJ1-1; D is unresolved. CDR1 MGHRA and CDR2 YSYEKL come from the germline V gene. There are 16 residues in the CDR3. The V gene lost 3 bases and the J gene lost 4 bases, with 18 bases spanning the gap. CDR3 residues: CASSQAPDWEGTEAFF. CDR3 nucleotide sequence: TGCGCCAGCAGCCAGGCACCGGACTGGGAGGGCACTGAAGCTTTCTTT.

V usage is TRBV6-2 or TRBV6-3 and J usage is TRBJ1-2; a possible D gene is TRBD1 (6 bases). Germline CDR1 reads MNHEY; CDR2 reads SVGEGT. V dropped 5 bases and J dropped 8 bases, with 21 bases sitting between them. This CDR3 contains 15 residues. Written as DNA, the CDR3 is TGTGCCAGCAGTCCCCGACGCCCGGGACAATCGGGCTACACCTTC. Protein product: CASSPRRPGQSGYTF.

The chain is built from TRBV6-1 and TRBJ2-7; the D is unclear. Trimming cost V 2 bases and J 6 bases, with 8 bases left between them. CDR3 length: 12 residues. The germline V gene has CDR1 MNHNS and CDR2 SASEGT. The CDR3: CASSEMPIEQYF. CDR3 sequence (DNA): TGTGCCAGCAGTGAAATGCCCATCGAGCAGTACTTC.

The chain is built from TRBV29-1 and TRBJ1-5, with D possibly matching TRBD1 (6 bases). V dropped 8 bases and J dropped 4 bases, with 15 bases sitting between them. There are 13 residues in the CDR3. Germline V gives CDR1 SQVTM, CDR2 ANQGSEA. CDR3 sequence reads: CSPRPRGNQPQHF. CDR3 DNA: TGCAGCCCCCGGCCCAGGGGTAATCAGCCCCAGCATTTT.